The 2 T cell receptor beta chains below were found in one sample sequenced in a study of T-cell reconstitution after alpha-beta-depleted transplantation in children (TCRdb year 2016). The library came from PCR. Data came from an Illumina HiSeq 2500. TCR libraries were prepared with molecular barcoding, using unique molecular identifiers to normalize TCRbeta repertoire quantification. TCRdb reanalyzed the raw reads on its own, using fastp at Q25 for trimming and MiXCR for clone calling, and kept in-frame beta chains. Rows matching on CDR3 protein sequence are summarized as one entry with the most common DNA and genes. The sample table lists 150,000 to 200,000 distinct CDR3 sequences, over 5.5% of them with a count of one. The ten largest clonotypes hold 3% of the sample. The starting material was PBMCs from the stem cell graft donor, obtained from the stem cell graft. Receptor source: a human donor who donated a stem cell graft to a child with Wiskott-Aldrich syndrome.

This clonotype was counted ten times or more. J is TRBJ2-7 and V is TRBV7-2, with 9 bases fitting TRBD2. The germline V gene has CDR1 SGHTA and CDR2 FQGNSA. Germline trimming cut 0 bases from V and 2 bases from J; bases unmatched to any gene: 5. This CDR3 spans 16 amino acids. The CDR3 nucleotides read TGTGCCAGCAGCTTAGCGAGCGGGGGGAGCCCCTACGAGCAGTACTTC. Amino acid sequence: CASSLASGGSPYEQYF.

Here the CDR3 DNA reads TGTGCCAGCAGCTCCCGGGACAGGGCCTATGGCTACACCTTC. It codes for CASSSRDRAYGYTF. The chain is built from TRBV7-2 and TRBJ1-2, with 9 bases aligning to TRBD1. The V gene end was trimmed by 4 bases and the J gene end by 4 bases; junction bases not matched to a gene: 4. CDR1 is SGHTA, CDR2 FQGNSA, per germline. The length of the CDR3 is 14 residues.